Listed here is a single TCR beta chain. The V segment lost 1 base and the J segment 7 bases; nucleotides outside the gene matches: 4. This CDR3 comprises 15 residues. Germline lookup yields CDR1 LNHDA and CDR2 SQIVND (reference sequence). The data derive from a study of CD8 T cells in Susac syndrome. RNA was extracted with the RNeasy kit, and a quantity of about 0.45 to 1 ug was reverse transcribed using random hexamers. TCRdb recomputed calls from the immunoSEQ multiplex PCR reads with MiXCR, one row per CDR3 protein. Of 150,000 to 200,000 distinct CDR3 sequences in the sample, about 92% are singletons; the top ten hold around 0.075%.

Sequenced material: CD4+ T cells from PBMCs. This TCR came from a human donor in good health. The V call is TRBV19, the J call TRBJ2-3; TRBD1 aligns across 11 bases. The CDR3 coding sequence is TGTGCCAGTAGTATAGGGACAGGGGGCAGAAATACGCAGTATTTT. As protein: CASSIGTGGRNTQYF.